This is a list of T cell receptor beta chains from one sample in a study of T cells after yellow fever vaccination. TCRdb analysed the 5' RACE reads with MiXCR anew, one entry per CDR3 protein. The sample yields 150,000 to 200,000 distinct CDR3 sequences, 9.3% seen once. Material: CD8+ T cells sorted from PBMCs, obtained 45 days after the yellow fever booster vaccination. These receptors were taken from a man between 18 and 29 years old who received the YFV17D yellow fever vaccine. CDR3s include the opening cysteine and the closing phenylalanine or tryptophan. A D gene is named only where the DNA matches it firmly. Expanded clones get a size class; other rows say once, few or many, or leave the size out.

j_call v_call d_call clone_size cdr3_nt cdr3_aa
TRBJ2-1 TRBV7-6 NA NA TGTGCCAGCAGCATGACGGGACTCCTAAATGAGCAGTTCTTC CASSMTGLLNEQFF
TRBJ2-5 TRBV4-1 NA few TGCGCCAGCAGCCAAGATTCTTCCCTGGGAGAGACCCAGTACTTC CASSQDSSLGETQYF
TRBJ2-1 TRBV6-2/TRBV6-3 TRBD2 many TGTGCCAGCAGTTACGACCTAGCGGTCAATGAGCAGTTCTTC CASSYDLAVNEQFF
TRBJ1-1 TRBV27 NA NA TGTGCCAGCAGCACGTTTGGCACTGAAGCTTTCTTT CASSTFGTEAFF
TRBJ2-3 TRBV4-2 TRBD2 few TGTGCCAGCAGCCAAGATAACCTAGCGGGGGGGCTCCCAGATACGCAGTATTTT CASSQDNLAGGLPDTQYF
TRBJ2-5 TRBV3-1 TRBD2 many TGTGCCAGCAACCACGGTAGCGGGGGATTAGAGGAGACCCAGTACTTC CASNHGSGGLEETQYF
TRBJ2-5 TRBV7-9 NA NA TGTGCCAGCAGCTTATACCCGGGATGGGAGACCCAGTACTTC CASSLYPGWETQYF
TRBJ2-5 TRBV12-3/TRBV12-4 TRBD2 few TGTGCCAGCAGTTTTCTGGCGGGGGGGCGAGCGGAGACCCAGTACTTC CASSFLAGGRAETQYF
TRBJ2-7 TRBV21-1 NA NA TGTGCCAGCAGCAAAGGAACAGGGTTTATCGACTTC CASSKGTGFIDF
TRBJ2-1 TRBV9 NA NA TGTGCCAGTGGACAGAACCCGAGCTCCTACAATGAGCAGTTCTTC CASGQNPSSYNEQFF
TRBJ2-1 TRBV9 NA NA TGTGCCAGCAGCTACGGACCGTGGGGGAATGAGCAGTTCTTC CASSYGPWGNEQFF
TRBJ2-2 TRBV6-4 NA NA TGTGCCAGCAGTCCAGGGACGGGAACCGGGGAGCTGTTTTTT CASSPGTGTGELFF
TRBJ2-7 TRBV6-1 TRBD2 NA TGTGCCAGCAGTGAGACTCCGGGACTAGCTGTCTACGAGCAGTACTTC CASSETPGLAVYEQYF
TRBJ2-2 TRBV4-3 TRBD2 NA TGCGCCAGCAGCCAGAAACTAGCGGGGATGTTCGGTGGGGAGCTGTTTTTT CASSQKLAGMFGGELFF
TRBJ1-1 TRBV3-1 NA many TGTGCCAGCAGCCAACTTAGGGAAGGGGGCACTGAAGCTTTCTTT CASSQLREGGTEAFF
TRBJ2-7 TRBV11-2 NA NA TGTGCCAGCAGCTTAGTGGATGGGGGCGCCTACGAGCAGTACTTC CASSLVDGGAYEQYF
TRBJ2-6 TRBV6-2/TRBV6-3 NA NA TGTGCCAGCAGTTACTCGATTGGCGGCCTCCTCGGGGCCAACGTCCTGACTTTC CASSYSIGGLLGANVLTF
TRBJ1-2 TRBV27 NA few TGTGCCAGCAGTTCAGAAGCTAACTATGGCTACACCTTC CASSSEANYGYTF
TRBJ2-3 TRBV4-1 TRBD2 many TGCGCCAGCAGCCAAACACCGGTTGGACTAGCGGGGCGCACAGATACGCAGTATTTT CASSQTPVGLAGRTDTQYF
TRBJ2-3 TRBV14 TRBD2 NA TGTGCCAGCAGCCAAGATCTTAGCGGGGTAATGGATACGCAGTATTTT CASSQDLSGVMDTQYF
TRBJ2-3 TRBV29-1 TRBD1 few TGCAGCGTTGGTCAGGGGGATGTAGATACGCAGTATTTT CSVGQGDVDTQYF
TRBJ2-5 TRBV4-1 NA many TGCGCCAGCAGCCAAGGTGCTAGCCAGTACTTC CASSQGASQYF
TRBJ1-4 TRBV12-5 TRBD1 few TGTGCTAGTGGTTTCCTCTTGGGACAGGTTAATGAAAAACTGTTTTTT CASGFLLGQVNEKLFF
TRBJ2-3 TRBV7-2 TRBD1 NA TGTGCCAGCTGCTTAGGGACAGGCTATAGCACAGATACGCAGTATTTT CASCLGTGYSTDTQYF
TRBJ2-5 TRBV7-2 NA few TGTGCCAGCAGCTTCAGCCCCAGGGGACGTTACCAAGAGACCCAGTACTTC CASSFSPRGRYQETQYF
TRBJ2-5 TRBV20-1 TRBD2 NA TGCAGTGCCCCGGGACTAGCGGAGCACCTTCAAGAGACCCAGTACTTC CSAPGLAEHLQETQYF
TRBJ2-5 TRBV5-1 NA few TGCGCCAGCAGCTTCTCGGGGGCGGAGACCCAGTACTTC CASSFSGAETQYF
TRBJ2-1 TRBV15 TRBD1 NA TGTGCCACCGGACAGGGGGAAAGCTACAATGAGCAGTTCTTC CATGQGESYNEQFF
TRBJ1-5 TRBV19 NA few TGTGCCAGGACTGGAGGAAGGTACCGTGATCAGCCCCAGCATTTT CARTGGRYRDQPQHF
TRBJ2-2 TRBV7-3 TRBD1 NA TGTGCCAGCAGCCGGGACAGGAACCCGAACACCGGGGAGCTGTTTTTT CASSRDRNPNTGELFF
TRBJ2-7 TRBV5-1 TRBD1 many TGCGCCAGCAGCTTGGGACAGGGATCCTACGAGCAGTACTTC CASSLGQGSYEQYF
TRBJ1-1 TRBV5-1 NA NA TGCGCCAGCAGCCCCTCCCCCGACAGGTGGAACACTGAAGCTTTCTTT CASSPSPDRWNTEAFF
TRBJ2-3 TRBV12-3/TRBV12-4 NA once TGTGCCAGCGGGTTGGCGACTAGCACAGATACGCAGTATTTT CASGLATSTDTQYF